The rows below give T cell receptor beta chains drawn from one sample of a study of T cell responses to AZD1222 COVID-19 vaccine. Generated by immunoSEQ multiplex PCR, the TCRdb table keeps only in-frame clones and is missing some. The sample records about 99,000 clones, approximately 93% being singletons. The input for sequencing was peripheral blood, taken on day 0 of AZD1222 vaccination. The receptors originated from an adult in good health. CDR3s include the opening cysteine and the closing phenylalanine or tryptophan. The order of the fields is V gene, D gene, J gene, clone size, CDR3 DNA, CDR3 protein. The D gene is left open where the match is weak. Size tells how often a clone was seen (once, few, many) or the class of an expanded clone, and some rows leave it out.

>TRBV9|-|TRBJ2-3|-
TGTGCCAGGGGGCGGTCCACAGATACGCAGTATTTT
CARGRSTDTQYF
>TRBV7-9|-|TRBJ2-1|-
TGTGCCAGCAGCCCTCGACTAGGAAACTACAATGAGCAGTTCTTC
CASSPRLGNYNEQFF
>TRBV11-3|TRBD2|TRBJ2-7|-
TGTGCCAGCAGCTTATCCGGGACTAGCGGAGCCTACGAGCAGTACTTC
CASSLSGTSGAYEQYF
>TRBV12-5|-|TRBJ2-7|once
TGTGCTAGTGGTCCCCACGGGGGTTCCTACGAGCAGTACTTC
CASGPHGGSYEQYF
>TRBV30|-|TRBJ2-1|-
TGTGCCTGGAGTGTAGGGGTCAATGAGCAGTTCTTC
CAWSVGVNEQFF
>TRBV19|-|TRBJ1-5|-
TGTGCCAGTACCCTTACCCCCCAGGGGTTGGGTCAGCCCCAGCATTTT
CASTLTPQGLGQPQHF
>TRBV2|-|TRBJ2-7|once
TGTGCCAGCAGTGTGGCAGGCTACGAGCAGTACTTC
CASSVAGYEQYF
>TRBV4-2|-|TRBJ2-1|-
TGTGCCAGCAGCCAAGAAAGCGGTTTTTACAATGAGCAGTTCTTC
CASSQESGFYNEQFF
>TRBV5-1|TRBD2|TRBJ2-3|-
TGCGCCAGCAGCTTGGGGACTAGCGGGAAAAGCACAGATACGCAGTATTTT
CASSLGTSGKSTDTQYF
>TRBV6-5|TRBD2|TRBJ2-5|-
TGTGCCAGCAGTTACCAAGTAGCGGGAGGAGTTGAGACCCAGTACTTC
CASSYQVAGGVETQYF
>TRBV4-2|-|TRBJ2-3|-
TGTGCCAGCAGCCAAGAACTATCCGACACAGATACGCAGTATTTT
CASSQELSDTDTQYF
>TRBV28|TRBD2|TRBJ2-3|-
TGTGCCAGCAGTTCCCCCTTCGGACTAGCGGACACAGATACGCAGTATTTT
CASSSPFGLADTDTQYF
>TRBV7-4|-|TRBJ1-5|-
TGTGCCAGCAGCTTTCGTCGGCTGACTGGGGAGAGCAATCAGCCCCAGCATTTT
CASSFRRLTGESNQPQHF
>TRBV3-1/TRBV3-2|TRBD1|TRBJ2-3|-
TGTGCCAGCAGCCAATACGGGACAGGGAAGCCAGATACGCAGTATTTT
CASSQYGTGKPDTQYF
>TRBV24-1|-|TRBJ2-3|-
TGTGCCACCAGTGACCCAACAGCCGTCACGCAGTATTTT
CATSDPTAVTQYF
>TRBV27|-|TRBJ2-4|-
TGTGCCAGCAGTTTTGGGCGTCAACTAGCCAAAAACATTCAGTACTTC
CASSFGRQLAKNIQYF
>TRBV5-4|-|TRBJ1-6|-
TGTGCCAGCAGCTTGACTGTGAGCTCCTATAATTCACCCCTCCACTTT
CASSLTVSSYNSPLHF
>TRBV18|-|TRBJ1-1|-
TGTGCCAGCTCACCAAGGGGCATGAACACTGAAGCTTTCTTT
CASSPRGMNTEAFF
>TRBV11-3|-|TRBJ1-5|-
TGTGCCAGCAGCTTAGGAACAGGGAGCAATCAGCCCCAGCATTTT
CASSLGTGSNQPQHF
>TRBV5-1|TRBD2|TRBJ2-7|-
TGCGCCAGCAGCCCCGGGACTAGCGGGAGGGAAGAGCAGTACTTC
CASSPGTSGREEQYF
>TRBV14|-|TRBJ2-1|-
TGTGCCAGCAGCCAAGAAGTGGACTCCCTCTACAATGAGCAGTTCTTC
CASSQEVDSLYNEQFF
>TRBV11-2|-|TRBJ2-7|-
TGTGCCAGCAGCTTTTACTTCGAGCAGTACTTC
CASSFYFEQYF
>TRBV4-2|TRBD2|TRBJ2-7|-
TGTGCCAGCAGCCAAGTAGCGGGAGGGCCGGGGGAGCAGTACTTC
CASSQVAGGPGEQYF
>TRBV6-2/TRBV6-3|-|TRBJ1-4|-
TGTGCCAGCAGCCCTGTTCCGCCCCTATCTCGCCGAGAAAAACTGTTTTTT
CASSPVPPLSRREKLFF
>TRBV19|-|TRBJ1-1|-
TGTGCCAGTAGCCGGGGCGGGCAGGCGAACACTGAAGCTTTCTTT
CASSRGGQANTEAFF
>TRBV6-5|-|TRBJ2-2|-
TGTGCCAGCAGTTCCATCGTTAACACCGGGGAGCTGTTTTTT
CASSSIVNTGELFF